One sample yielded the 29 T cell receptor beta chains listed below, sequenced in a study of shared clonotypes between healthy human individuals. Cells designated naive CD8 were CD45RO-negative and were positively selected for CCR7, with terminally differentiated effector memory CD45RA+ cells excluded. TCRdb's table, derived via immunoSEQ multiplex PCR, lists solely in-frame clones and lacks some. Found here are 550,000 to 750,000 clones, 90% to 95% of them singletons; the top ten hold roughly 24%. The source material was naive CD8+ T cells sorted from blood. The receptor set was obtained from a man aged 25 to 40 in good health.

The rearrangement joins TRBV7-9 to TRBJ2-7; D tentatively fits TRBD1 or TRBD2 (5 bases each). This CDR3 spans 15 amino acids. The germline V and J ends were trimmed by 5 bases and 0 bases, with 14 bases remaining between them. CDR1 SEHNR and CDR2 FQNEAQ come from the germline V gene (reference sequence). The CDR3 nucleotides read TGTGCCAGCAGCCCGACCACGGGGCCCTCCTACGAGCAGTACTTC. Protein product: CASSPTTGPSYEQYF. Using reference TRBV7-9 and TRBJ2-7 for the parts outside the CDR3, the full variable domain is DTGVSQNPRHKITKRGQNVTFRCDPISEHNRLYWYRQTLGQGPEFLTYFQNEAQLEKSRLLSDRFSAERPKGSFSTLEIQRTEQGDSAMYLCASSPTTGPSYEQYFGPGTRLTVT.

V usage is TRBV5-6 and J usage is TRBJ1-2; a weak D match, TRBD1 (6 bases). The CDR3 has 13 residues. Trimming removed 5 bases from V and 6 bases from J, with 14 bases in between. Germline values: CDR1 SGHDT, CDR2 YYEEEE. The DNA of the CDR3 is TGTGCCAGCAGGTTGTGGGGGGCGGATGGCTACACCTTC. Residues: CASRLWGADGYTF.

This rearrangement joins TRBV14 to TRBJ2-7; D unclear. This CDR3 comprises 14 residues. Deletions cut 3 bases from V and 5 bases from J, with 14 bases between. CDR1 is SGHDN and CDR2 is FVKESK in the germline V gene. For the CDR3, the DNA is TGTGCCAGCAGCCACCCTGCTTTGGCCCACGAGCAGTACTTC. As protein: CASSHPALAHEQYF.

A word on this clone: The same CDR3 is also encoded by other DNA sequences in this sample. V gene TRBV25-1 combines with J gene TRBJ2-7; TRBD1 agrees at 7 bases. J gave up 7 bases and V 7 bases, and 4 bases lay outside the gene matches. Per the germline V gene, CDR1 is MGHDK and CDR2 is SYGVNS. The CDR3 is 11 amino acids. This CDR3 reads CASTRQGEQYF. The CDR3 nucleotides read TGTGCCAGCACCCGACAGGGTGAGCAGTACTTC.

The chain carries TRBV5-3 and TRBJ2-3; D call uncertain. TRBV5-3 is flagged as an ORF with uncertain function. V dropped 4 bases and J dropped 1 base, with 16 bases sitting between them. CDR3 length: 16 amino acids. As DNA, the CDR3 is TGTGCCAGAAGCCGCCCAGCAGGATCCGGCACAGATACGCAGTATTTT. As protein: CARSRPAGSGTDTQYF.

The chain recombines TRBV5-5 with TRBJ2-5; the match to TRBD1 covers 11 bases. Germline values: CDR1 SGHKS, CDR2 YYEKEE (reference sequence). The CDR3 consists of 15 residues. After removal of 5 bases from V and 2 bases from J, the junction contained 5 bases not matched to a gene. Here the CDR3 reads CASSRRDRGQETQYF. For the CDR3, the DNA is TGTGCCAGCAGTCGCCGGGACAGGGGGCAAGAGACCCAGTACTTC.

The rearrangement joins TRBV7-9 to TRBJ2-2; D remains unclear. Germline CDR1 reads SEHNR; CDR2 reads FQNEAQ (reference sequence). Between the trimmed V and J ends, which lost 5 bases and 1 base, there was a span of 11 bases. This CDR3 contains 15 residues. This chain's CDR3 is CASSDDTRNTGELFF. CDR3 coding DNA: TGTGCCAGCAGCGACGACACGCGGAACACCGGGGAGCTGTTTTTT.

CDR3 loop: CASSQDPGTGASYEQYF. Written as DNA, the CDR3 is TGCGCCAGCAGCCAAGATCCAGGGACAGGTGCCTCCTACGAGCAGTACTTC. The J gene is TRBJ2-7, the V gene TRBV4-3; 8 positions match TRBD1. This CDR3 has 17 residues. Germline V gene lookup returns CDR1 LGHNA and CDR2 YSLEER. The ends lost 0 bases at V and 0 bases at J; junction bases unmatched: 7.

J is TRBJ1-3 and V is TRBV27; no firm D call. Trimming pared 3 bases from V and 6 bases from J, leaving 12 bases between. The CDR3 is 14 residues long. Germline CDR1 MNHEY, CDR2 SMNVEV (reference sequence). The CDR3 spells CASSFLSDLNTIYF. The DNA for the CDR3 is TGTGCCAGCAGTTTTTTAAGTGACTTAAACACCATATATTTT.

The chain employs TRBV13 and TRBJ2-1; 12 bases are shared with TRBD2. The V gene end was trimmed by 5 bases and the J gene end by 0 bases; junction bases not matched to a gene: 8. The CDR3 loop spans 18 amino acids. The germline CDR1 and CDR2 sequences are PRHDT and FYEKMQ (reference sequence). The CDR3 sequence is CASSPNVTSGSSYNEQFF. DNA for the CDR3: TGTGCCAGCAGCCCAAACGTGACTAGCGGGAGCTCCTACAATGAGCAGTTCTTC.

The chain is built from TRBV12-5 and TRBJ2-1, with 8 bases aligning to TRBD2. CDR3 length equals 13 residues. V dropped 3 bases and J dropped 7; count of bases not matched to a gene: 2. Per germline, CDR1 LGHNT and CDR2 FRNRAP. The CDR3, as DNA: TGTGCTAGTGGTTTAGCGGGAGTTAATGAGCAGTTCTTC. Its protein product is CASGLAGVNEQFF.

The chain has TRBV12-5 and TRBJ2-2; D possibly corresponds to TRBD1 (6 bases). The germline V gene encodes CDR1 LGHNT and CDR2 FRNRAP. The germline V and J ends were trimmed by 8 bases and 5 bases, with 12 bases remaining between them. The CDR3 length is 13 residues. CDR3 DNA: TGTGCTAGTCAGGGGTACGGGACCGGGGAGCTGTTTTTT. Translated, it gives CASQGYGTGELFF.

Written as DNA, the CDR3 is TGTGCCAGCAGCCCCGGCAGGACTAGTGACATTCAGTACTTC. Translating gives CASSPGRTSDIQYF. V gene TRBV14 combines with J gene TRBJ2-4; 7 nucleotides line up with TRBD2. The junction had 8 bases not matched to a gene; V was cut back by 4 bases and J by 8 bases. Per the germline V gene, CDR1 is SGHDN and CDR2 is FVKESK. The CDR3 has 14 residues.

The chain uses TRBV9 and TRBJ1-2; TRBD1 agrees at 10 bases. The V gene end was trimmed by 0 bases and the J gene end by 7 bases; junction bases not matched to a gene: 9. The length of the CDR3 is 16 residues. CDR1 is SGDLS, CDR2 YYNGEE, per germline. This CDR3 is CASSVARDRGQGGYTF. As DNA, the CDR3 is TGTGCCAGCAGCGTAGCTCGGGACAGGGGTCAGGGTGGCTACACCTTC. The variable domain in full, with the rest retrieved from reference TRBV9 and TRBJ1-2, is DSGVTQTPKHLITATGQRVTLRCSPRSGDLSVYWYQQSLDQGLQFLIQYYNGEERAKGNILERFSAQQFPDLHSELNLSSLELGDSALYFCASSVARDRGQGGYTFGSGTRLTVV.

This clone was picked up one time. This chain links TRBV2 with TRBJ2-4; 12 bases line up with TRBD2. The ends lost 6 bases at V and 6 bases at J; junction bases unmatched: 3. The CDR3 is 14 residues long. In germline, CDR1 is SNHLY, CDR2 FYNNEI. The CDR3 bases are TGTGCCAGCAGACCGGGACTAGCGGGAAACATTCAGTACTTC. Protein product: CASRPGLAGNIQYF.

This chain connects TRBV5-1 to TRBJ2-3; D is unresolved. The CDR3 contains 15 residues. The V gene's germline CDR1 is SGHRS and CDR2 YFSETQ. Trimming pared 0 bases from V and 1 base from J, leaving 9 bases between. CDR3 bases: TGCGCCAGCAGCTTGGGAGTAACGGGCACAGATACGCAGTATTTT. Amino acid sequence: CASSLGVTGTDTQYF.

This chain connects TRBV11-2 to TRBJ2-1, with TRBD2 matching over 7 bases. The CDR3 is 16 amino acids. Germline V lookup: CDR1 SGHAT, CDR2 FQNNGV. Trimming at V came to 7 bases and at J to 7 bases, leaving 16 bases not matched to a gene. The CDR3 DNA follows: TGTGCCAGCAACTTCGGGGATGGACTAGAAGAGAATGAGCAGTTCTTC. This gives the protein CASNFGDGLEENEQFF. The full variable domain, with the rest looked up from reference TRBV11-2 and TRBJ2-1, is EAGVAQSPRYKIIEKRQSVAFWCNPISGHATLYWYQQILGQGPKLLIQFQNNGVVDDSQLPKDRFSAERLKGVDSTLKIQPAKLEDSAVYLCASNFGDGLEENEQFFGPGTRLTVL.

V is TRBV6-1 and J is TRBJ1-5, with 8 bases fitting TRBD1. Losses at the gene ends were 2 bases for V and 5 bases for J; bases not matched to a gene: 8. From germline, CDR1 is MNHNS and CDR2 SASEGT. This CDR3 spans 16 amino acids. The CDR3 sequence: CASSEILDREYQPQHF. In nucleotides, the CDR3 is TGTGCCAGCAGTGAAATTTTGGACAGGGAGTATCAGCCCCAGCATTTT.

This clone was picked up a small number of times. The genes are TRBV27 and TRBJ2-7; 11 nucleotides agree with TRBD2. CDR1 and CDR2 (germline): MNHEY, SMNVEV (reference sequence). V dropped 3 bases and J dropped 3; count of bases not matched to a gene: 1. The CDR3 contains 14 residues. This CDR3 is CASSFTSGSYEQYF. Here the CDR3 DNA reads TGTGCCAGCAGTTTCACTAGCGGGAGCTACGAGCAGTACTTC.

The chain employs TRBV7-2 and TRBJ2-7, with TRBD2 matching 8 bases. The CDR3 covers 13 residues. V lost 4 bases and J lost 3; bases outside the gene matches: 2. Germline CDR1 is SGHTA and CDR2 is FQGNSA. The CDR3 sequence is CASSWTSSYEQYF. The CDR3 DNA reads TGTGCCAGCAGCTGGACTAGCAGCTACGAGCAGTACTTC.

The V gene is TRBV7-9, the J gene TRBJ2-7; D might be TRBD1 (6 bases). The CDR3 runs to 17 residues. CDR1 is SEHNR, CDR2 FQNEAQ, per germline (reference sequence). V gave up 4 bases and J gave up 7 bases, with 26 bases separating them. CDR3 loop: CASSSRIDRGSRREQYF. DNA of the CDR3: TGTGCCAGCAGCTCCCGAATTGATAGGGGGAGCCGGCGGGAGCAGTACTTC.

The chain has TRBV9 and TRBJ2-7; 7 bases agree with TRBD2. The CDR3 extends over 14 amino acids. J lost 3 bases, V lost 3 bases, and 6 bases had no gene match. Germline values: CDR1 SGDLS, CDR2 YYNGEE. CDR3: CASSARDYNYEQYF. Written as DNA, the CDR3 is TGTGCCAGCAGCGCACGGGACTATAACTACGAGCAGTACTTC.

The gene calls are TRBV19 and TRBJ2-7, with D uncertain. CDR1 and CDR2 from the germline V gene are LNHDA and SQIVND (reference sequence). V was clipped by 3 bases and J by 0 bases, with 9 bases between them. CDR3 length equals 14 residues. The CDR3 loop reads CASSIVKDSYEQYF. CDR3 DNA: TGTGCCAGTAGTATTGTGAAGGACTCCTACGAGCAGTACTTC.

This clone showed up just once. The J gene is TRBJ2-1, the V gene TRBV5-1, with 7 bases that match TRBD2. The CDR3 is 16 residues long. The V gene end was trimmed by 5 bases and the J gene end by 8 bases; junction bases not matched to a gene: 16. Germline V gene data show CDR1 as SGHRS and CDR2 as YFSETQ. The CDR3 here is CASSPPRVGRVHEQFF. The DNA of the CDR3 is TGCGCCAGCAGTCCCCCCCGTGTGGGGAGGGTCCATGAGCAGTTCTTC. The variable domain in full, completed from reference TRBV5-1 and TRBJ2-1, reads KAGVTQTPRYLIKTRGQQVTLSCSPISGHRSVSWYQQTPGQGLQFLFEYFSETQRNKGNFPGRFSGRQFSNSRSEMNVSTLELGDSALYLCASSPPRVGRVHEQFFGPGTRLTVL.

The chain recombines TRBV2 with TRBJ2-7, with 12 bases fitting TRBD2. Losses at the gene ends were 5 bases for V and 2 bases for J; bases not matched to a gene: 7. The CDR3 consists of 16 residues. Per the germline V gene, CDR1 is SNHLY and CDR2 is FYNNEI. CDR3 DNA sequence: TGTGCCAGCAGTCCTATACTAGCGGGAGGACCCTACGAGCAGTACTTC. Translation: CASSPILAGGPYEQYF.

The chain has TRBV7-8 and TRBJ2-2; D not certain. V gave up 1 base and J gave up 4 bases, with 16 bases separating them. The germline gives CDR1 SGHVS, CDR2 FQNEAQ. This CDR3 spans 17 amino acids. CDR3 protein: CASSLEWTKMGTGELFF. CDR3 in DNA: TGTGCCAGCAGCTTAGAATGGACGAAGATGGGCACCGGGGAGCTGTTTTTT.

The rearrangement joins TRBV4-1 to TRBJ2-5, with TRBD2 identical over 9 bases. The germline gives CDR1 MGHRA, CDR2 YSYEKL. V shed 0 bases and J 5 bases; nucleotides not matched to a gene: 10. CDR3 length: 17 amino acids. CDR3 residues: CASSQDMTSGALETQYF. The CDR3 bases are TGCGCCAGCAGCCAAGATATGACTAGCGGAGCTTTGGAGACCCAGTACTTC.

As to this clone: The same CDR3 can be traced to other DNA sequences in this sample. The CDR3 DNA sequence: TGTGCCAGCAGCGACCCGAACACCGGGGAGCTGTTTTTT. It specifies CASSDPNTGELFF. The chain uses TRBV6-5 and TRBJ2-2, with D unresolved. Between the trimmed V and J ends, which lost 6 bases and 0 bases, there was a span of 5 bases. CDR1 and CDR2 (germline): MNHEY, SVGAGI. This CDR3 comprises 13 residues.

This clone appeared once. The chain combines TRBV29-1 with TRBJ2-3; D could derive from TRBD1 or TRBD2 (6 bases each). Germline values: CDR1 SQVTM, CDR2 ANQGSEA. CDR3 length equals 15 residues. V lost 3 bases and J lost 4, with 17 bases in between. DNA of the CDR3: TGCAGCGTTGAGATGGTGGTCGGGGGCGCAGATACGCAGTATTTT. It yields the protein CSVEMVVGGADTQYF.